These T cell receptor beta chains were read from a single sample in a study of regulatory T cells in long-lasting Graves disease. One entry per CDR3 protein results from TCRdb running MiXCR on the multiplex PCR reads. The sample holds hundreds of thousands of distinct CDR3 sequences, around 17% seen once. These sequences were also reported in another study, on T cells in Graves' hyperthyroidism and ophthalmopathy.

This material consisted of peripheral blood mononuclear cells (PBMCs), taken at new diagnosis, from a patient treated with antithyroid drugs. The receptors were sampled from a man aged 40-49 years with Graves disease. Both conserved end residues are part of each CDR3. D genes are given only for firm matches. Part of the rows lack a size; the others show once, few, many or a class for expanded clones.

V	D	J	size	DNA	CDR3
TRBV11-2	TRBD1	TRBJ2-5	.	TGTGCCAGCAGTTCGACCGGGACAGGGTTGGAGACCCAGTACTTC	CASSSTGTGLETQYF
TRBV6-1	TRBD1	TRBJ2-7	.	TGTGCCAACCCCGGGACAGCAGATTACGAGCAGTACTTC	CANPGTADYEQYF
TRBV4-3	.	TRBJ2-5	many	TGTGCCAGCAGCCAAGATGTTCGGGAGACCCAGTACTTC	CASSQDVRETQYF
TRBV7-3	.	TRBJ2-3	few	TGTGCCAGCAGCTTAACCCCCCTAGCCACAGATACGCAGTATTTT	CASSLTPLATDTQYF
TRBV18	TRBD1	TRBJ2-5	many	TGTGCCAGCTCACCCCGGACAGGGACCCAAGAGACCCAGTACTTC	CASSPRTGTQETQYF
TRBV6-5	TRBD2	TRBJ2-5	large	TGTGCCAGCAGTTACTGGTCCGGGGGGTACCAAGAGACCCAGTACTTC	CASSYWSGGYQETQYF
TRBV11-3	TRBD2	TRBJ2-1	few	TGTGCCAGCAGCTTAGATTTTACTAGCGGGGAAAATGAGCAGTTCTTC	CASSLDFTSGENEQFF
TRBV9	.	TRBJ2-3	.	TGTGCCAGCAGCGCCGGAAAGACCCGGACGACAGATACGCAGTATTTT	CASSAGKTRTTDTQYF
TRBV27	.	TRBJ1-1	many	TGTGCCAGCAGTGTACAGAGCCGCACTGAAGCTTTCTTT	CASSVQSRTEAFF
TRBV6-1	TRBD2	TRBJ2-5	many	TGTGCCAGCAGCCCTCGTAGCGGGGGGGCCGGTGAGACCCAGTACTTC	CASSPRSGGAGETQYF
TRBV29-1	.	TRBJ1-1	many	TGCAGCGTTGGGCTCGGGACCACTGAAGCTTTCTTT	CSVGLGTTEAFF
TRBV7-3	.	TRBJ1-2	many	TGTGCCAGCAGCTCTTGGGGTGGCTATGGCTACACCTTC	CASSSWGGYGYTF
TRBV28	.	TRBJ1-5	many	TGTGCCAGCAGTCCGACCCGGGGGCAGCCATATAGCAATCAGCCCCAGCATTTT	CASSPTRGQPYSNQPQHF
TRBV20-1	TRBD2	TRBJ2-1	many	TGCAGTGCGGACGGGGGGGCCTACAATGAGCAGTTCTTC	CSADGGAYNEQFF
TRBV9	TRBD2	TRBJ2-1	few	TGTGCCAGCAGAGGGCTGGGACTAGCGGGAACCTACAATGAGCAGTTCTTC	CASRGLGLAGTYNEQFF
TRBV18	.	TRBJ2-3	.	TGTGCCAGCTCACCCTATGGCGGCAGAGGCACAGATACGCAGTATTTT	CASSPYGGRGTDTQYF
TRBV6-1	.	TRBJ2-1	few	TGTGCCAGCAGTCCGACTATATACCTTGGGCCAAGCTCCTACAATGAGCAGTTCTTC	CASSPTIYLGPSSYNEQFF
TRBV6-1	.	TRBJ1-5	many	TGTGCCAGCAGCTCCCACGGGGCGAATAAGGGCCAGCCCCAGCATTTT	CASSSHGANKGQPQHF
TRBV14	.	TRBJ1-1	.	TGTGCCAGCAGCCTCCGCGCCAGAATTCATATGAACACTGAAGCTTTCTTT	CASSLRARIHMNTEAFF
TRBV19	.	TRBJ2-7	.	TGTGCCAGTGCCACCAGGGTCGGCGAGCAGTACTTC	CASATRVGEQYF
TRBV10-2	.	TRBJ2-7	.	TGCGCCAGCAGGATGAACTACGAGCAGTACTTC	CASRMNYEQYF
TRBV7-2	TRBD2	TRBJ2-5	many	TGTGCCAGCAGCTTTCTAGCGGGGAACCAAGAGACCCAGTACTTC	CASSFLAGNQETQYF
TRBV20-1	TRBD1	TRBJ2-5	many	TGCAGTGCTACTCCCCGGGACAGGGGGCTGGAGACCCAGTACTTC	CSATPRDRGLETQYF
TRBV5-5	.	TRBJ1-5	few	TGTGCCAGCAGCTCCGACGTTTATAGCAATCAGCCCCAGCATTTT	CASSSDVYSNQPQHF
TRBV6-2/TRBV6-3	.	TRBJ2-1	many	TGTGCCAGCAGTACTACCGGTGCTTCATACAATGAGCAGTTCTTC	CASSTTGASYNEQFF
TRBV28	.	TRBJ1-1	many	TGTGCCAGCAGTTCGCCCGTTTCGAACACTGAAGCTTTCTTT	CASSSPVSNTEAFF
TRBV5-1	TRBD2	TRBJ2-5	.	TGCGCCAGCAGCACCGGACTTACTAGCGGGGTCCAAGAGACCCAGTACTTC	CASSTGLTSGVQETQYF
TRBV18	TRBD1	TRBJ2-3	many	TGTGCCAGCTCATTCGGACAGGGTAATTCAGATACGCAGTATTTT	CASSFGQGNSDTQYF
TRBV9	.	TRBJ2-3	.	TGTGCCAGCAGCCCCCCTGGGGGGGGGGCGTCGACAGATACGCAGTATTTT	CASSPPGGGASTDTQYF